One and the same sample provided the 11 T cell receptor beta chains below, sequenced in a study of blood T cell repertoires in COVID-19. Assay used: immunoSEQ multiplex PCR; TCRdb lists only in-frame clones, some missing. Seen here are 200,000 or so clones, 81% observed once, and the top ten hold around 12%. Source material: peripheral blood. All receptors derive from a woman aged 80 or over with COVID-19, enrolled during active disease.

This chain joins TRBV10-3 and TRBJ1-2; a possible D gene is TRBD1 (6 bases). Trimming took off 5 bases at V and 6 bases at J, with 13 bases between the two ends. Germline V gene lookup returns CDR1 ENHRY and CDR2 SYGVKD. The CDR3 consists of 13 residues. DNA for the CDR3: TGTGCCATCAGTCTGACAGGTCTGGATGGCTACACCTTC. This codes for CAISLTGLDGYTF.

The rearrangement links TRBV7-9 to TRBJ2-7; weak D call: TRBD1 (6 bases). CDR1 and CDR2 (germline): SEHNR, FQNEAQ (reference sequence). The CDR3 runs to 14 residues. V was cut by 5 bases and J by 0 bases, with 11 bases left in between. The CDR3 sequence: CASSLQGPSYEQYF. The CDR3 bases are TGTGCCAGCAGCCTACAGGGACCCTCCTACGAGCAGTACTTC.

The chain is built from TRBV29-1 and TRBJ2-1; TRBD2 matches at 9 bases. The germline gives CDR1 SQVTM, CDR2 ANQGSEA. The CDR3 runs to 13 residues. J gave up 8 bases and V 4 bases, and 6 bases lay outside the gene matches. The CDR3 nucleotides are TGCAGCGTTGGCGCGGGGGGGCCCGATGAGCAGTTCTTC. Residues: CSVGAGGPDEQFF.

This chain connects TRBV3-1 (or the pseudogene TRBV3-2) to TRBJ1-1; D unclear. Germline loops: CDR1 LGHDT, CDR2 YNNKEL (reference sequence). The CDR3 contains 13 residues. The germline V and J ends were trimmed by 0 bases and 1 base, with 3 bases remaining between them. CDR3 coding DNA: TGTGCCAGCAGCCAAGACTGGAACACTGAAGCTTTCTTT. It translates to CASSQDWNTEAFF.

The chain joins TRBV6-4 to TRBJ2-3, with TRBD2 identical over 10 bases. J gave up 6 bases and V 4 bases, and 7 bases lay outside the gene matches. Per the germline V gene, CDR1 is MRHNA and CDR2 is SNTAGT. The CDR3 extends over 15 amino acids. CDR3 protein: CASSALAGEYDTQYF. CDR3 nucleotides: TGTGCCAGCAGTGCCCTAGCGGGAGAGTACGATACGCAGTATTTT.

The gene calls are TRBV6-1 and TRBJ2-5; TRBD2 agrees at 13 bases. CDR1 and CDR2 from the germline V gene are MNHNS and SASEGT. This CDR3 contains 15 residues. Losses at the gene ends were 5 bases for V and 4 bases for J; bases not matched to a gene: 4. The DNA for the CDR3 is TGTGCCAGCAGTCCCACTAGCGGGGGGGCAGAGACCCAGTACTTC. As protein: CASSPTSGGAETQYF.

The chain links TRBV6-5 to TRBJ1-5; possible D gene TRBD1, 5 bases. V lost 8 bases, J lost 3 bases, and 14 bases lay in between. CDR3 length: 14 amino acids. Germline V lookup: CDR1 MNHEY, CDR2 SVGAGI. The CDR3 region has the DNA TGTGCCAGCGCTGCAGGGATTCACAATCAGCCCCAGCATTTT. Protein sequence: CASAAGIHNQPQHF.

The CDR3 sequence is CAISESYAGKRTGELFF. The CDR3 DNA sequence: TGTGCCATCAGTGAGTCGTACGCCGGGAAGAGAACCGGGGAGCTGTTTTTT. The J gene is TRBJ2-2, the V gene TRBV10-3, with D possibly TRBD2 on 5 matching bases. This CDR3 contains 17 residues. Germline V gene lookup returns CDR1 ENHRY and CDR2 SYGVKD. The ends were cut back, 0 bases at V and 5 bases at J, with 16 bases in the middle.

The CDR3 DNA sequence: TGCGCCAGCAGCTCTGGACTAGCCAGATGGGAGACCCAGTACTTC. Protein sequence: CASSSGLARWETQYF. The chain is built from TRBV5-1 and TRBJ2-5, with TRBD2 matching over 8 bases. Per germline, CDR1 SGHRS and CDR2 YFSETQ. The length of the CDR3 is 15 residues. With V trimmed by 3 bases and J by 5 bases, 9 bases remained unmatched.

This clone was seen only once. J is TRBJ2-3 and V is TRBV7-6; 12 bases agree with TRBD2. V lost 1 base to trimming and J lost 2 bases; unmatched junction nucleotides: 1. CDR3 size: 16 residues. Germline V gives CDR1 SGHVS, CDR2 FNYEAQ. The CDR3 DNA is TGTGCCAGCAGCTTAGGACTAGCGGGAGTCACAGATACGCAGTATTTT. Translated: CASSLGLAGVTDTQYF.

CDR3 DNA sequence: TGTGCCAGCAGCTTTGGACTAGCGGGAGTAAGGGGGGAGCTGTTTTTT. It translates to CASSFGLAGVRGELFF. This chain joins TRBV11-3 and TRBJ2-2; 13 nucleotides match TRBD2. V gave up 3 bases and J gave up 8 bases; unmatched junction bases: 6. CDR3 size: 16 residues. CDR1 is SGHNT and CDR2 is YENEEA in the germline V gene.